Below are 6 T cell receptor beta chains sequenced from a single sample in a study of spatial heterogeneity in lung cancer. From the 5' RACE reads, TCRdb called clonotypes with MiXCR, one entry per CDR3 protein. The repertoire has roughly 28,000 distinct CDR3 sequences, about 8.8% of them found once; the top ten carry around 34%. Described time point: sample taken at primary tumor resection. Sequencing of whole RNA from tumor, nontumor lung or frozen PBMC involved no sorting. Sample: PBMCs, taken at surgery. These receptors were obtained from a female donor with early-stage non-small cell lung cancer.

This clonotype appeared many times. The gene calls are TRBV27 and TRBJ1-3, with D unresolved. This CDR3 region has 18 residues. Trimming removed 4 bases from V and 0 bases from J, with 19 bases in between. CDR1 is MNHEY, CDR2 SMNVEV, per germline (reference sequence). The CDR3 coding sequence is TGTGCCAGCAGTTCAATATGGCCAGTGACCAACTCTGGAAACACCATATATTTT. As protein: CASSSIWPVTNSGNTIYF.

This clonotype was found many times. V gene TRBV28 combines with J gene TRBJ1-6; no reliable D call. There are 15 residues in the CDR3. Trimming shortened V by 5 bases and J by 7 bases, and 15 bases separated the two germline ends. Germline V gives CDR1 MDHEN, CDR2 SYDVKM. CDR3 protein: CASSTRLIGNSPLHF. As DNA, the CDR3 is TGTGCCAGCAGTACGAGACTTATAGGGAATTCACCCCTCCACTTT.

This clonotype appeared many times. DNA of the CDR3: TGCGCCAGCAGCTTGGACGGCAGGAGCTACTATGGCTACACCTTC. As protein: CASSLDGRSYYGYTF. This chain connects TRBV5-1 to TRBJ1-2; D remains ambiguous. V was cut by 0 bases and J by 3 bases, with 12 bases left in between. The CDR3 is 15 amino acids. Germline CDR1 reads SGHRS; CDR2 reads YFSETQ.

Many counts were recorded for this clonotype. In nucleotides, the CDR3 is TGTGCCAGCAGCCGGAAAGCGACAGGGGGTTTAAATCAGCCCCAGCATTTT. This translates into CASSRKATGGLNQPQHF. This rearrangement joins TRBV6-2 or TRBV6-3 to TRBJ1-5; 9 bases fit TRBD1. Per germline, CDR1 MNHEY and CDR2 SVGEGT. Trimming cost V 6 bases and J 4 bases; bases outside gene matches: 13. The CDR3 loop spans 17 amino acids.

The chain recombines TRBV27 with TRBJ2-5, with 10 bases matching TRBD1. The CDR3 is made up of 15 amino acids. J lost 5 bases, V lost 5 bases, and 8 bases had no gene match. The germline V gene has CDR1 MNHEY and CDR2 SMNVEV (reference sequence). CDR3 sequence reads: CASSPRQGAWETQYF. In DNA, the CDR3 is TGTGCCAGCAGTCCAAGACAGGGGGCATGGGAGACCCAGTACTTC.

This clonotype was seen at least ten times. The CDR3 protein is CATSDLGSGRSTDTQYF. The CDR3 DNA sequence: TGTGCCACCAGTGATCTGGGAAGCGGGAGGAGCACAGATACGCAGTATTTT. V usage is TRBV24-1 and J usage is TRBJ2-3; 9 nucleotides agree with TRBD2. The ends lost 3 bases at V and 0 bases at J; junction bases unmatched: 6. CDR3 length: 17 residues. The germline gives CDR1 KGHDR, CDR2 SFDVKD.